This T cell receptor beta chain derives from a study of siplizumab effects on memory and regulatory T cells. About this clone itself: The antigen is undetermined.

Points from the study as a whole: The authors mapped only a minor fraction of alloreactive clones to unstimulated subsets. The study found naive T cells seemingly more diverse than memory cells and seemingly major alloresponse contributors.

Sequencing used immunoSEQ multiplex PCR; TCRdb keeps in-frame clones, though not all of them. Among tens of thousands of clones listed, less than 85% were seen once. Researchers sequenced unstimulated naive, memory, effector memory and TEMRA subsets in a few donor pairs. The receptor was derived from a human donor in good health. Sequencing input: memory CD4+ T cells sorted from blood.

The CDR3 sequence: CASRPVDRGGSEAFF. The CDR3 region has the DNA TGTGCCAGTAGACCTGTGGACAGGGGAGGTTCTGAAGCTTTCTTT. The rearrangement joins TRBV19 to TRBJ1-1; 9 bases line up with TRBD1. Trimming cost V 6 bases and J 6 bases; bases outside gene matches: 11. There are 15 residues in the CDR3. CDR1 is LNHDA, CDR2 SQIVND, per germline (reference sequence).